Each of the 10 T cell receptor beta chains below was sequenced from the same sample in a study of CD8 T cells in Susac syndrome. When the RNA was reverse transcribed, random hexamers were used with an input of roughly 0.45 to 1 ug. Each CDR3 protein gets one entry after TCRdb re-called the immunoSEQ multiplex PCR reads with MiXCR. The sample has over 150,000 distinct CDR3 sequences; around 94% are singletons. Sequenced input: CD4+ T cells from PBMCs. Receptor source: a human donor with Susac syndrome.

The chain uses TRBV19 and TRBJ1-6; 8 bases match TRBD1. Germline CDR1 is LNHDA and CDR2 is SQIVND (reference sequence). V shed 8 bases, J shed 8 bases, and the junction held 5 bases outside the gene matches. The CDR3 has 13 residues. As DNA, the CDR3 is TGTGCCAGTCAGCAGGGGGCTTATTCACCCCTCCACTTT. It encodes CASQQGAYSPLHF.

The rearrangement uses TRBV19 and TRBJ1-5; D is undetermined. V was pared by 5 bases and J by 5 bases, with 7 bases between. This CDR3 has 12 residues. CDR1 is LNHDA and CDR2 is SQIVND in the germline V gene (reference sequence). As DNA, the CDR3 is TGTGCCAGTAGTTCCGACTATCAGCCCCAGCATTTT. It specifies CASSSDYQPQHF.

The chain carries TRBV20-1 and TRBJ2-7, with a weak D call TRBD2 (5 bases). V lost 7 bases and J lost 0, with 16 bases in between. The CDR3 sequence is 14 residues long. Looked up from germline, CDR1 is DFQATT and CDR2 is SNEGSKA (reference sequence). The DNA of the CDR3 is TGCAGTGTAATAAGCGGACGGAGCTCCTACGAGCAGTACTTC. Translating gives CSVISGRSSYEQYF.

V gene TRBV6-6 combines with J gene TRBJ2-5; 8 positions agree with TRBD1. Per germline, CDR1 MNHNY and CDR2 SVGAGI (reference sequence). CDR3 length: 15 amino acids. V gave up 4 bases and J gave up 3 bases; unmatched junction bases: 7. The CDR3 protein is CASSFLRQGKETQYF. CDR3 in DNA: TGTGCCAGCAGTTTTTTAAGACAGGGGAAAGAGACCCAGTACTTC.

This sequence joins TRBV29-1 and TRBJ2-1; D remains ambiguous. This CDR3 is built from 15 residues. The germline V and J ends were trimmed by 1 base and 2 bases, with 12 bases remaining between them. In germline, CDR1 is SQVTM, CDR2 ANQGSEA. CDR3 sequence reads: CSVEVEPRTYNEQFF. In DNA, the CDR3 is TGCAGCGTTGAAGTGGAGCCCAGAACCTACAATGAGCAGTTCTTC.

The chain links TRBV3-1 to TRBJ2-1, with 8 bases identical to TRBD1. There are 17 residues in the CDR3. Unmatched junction bases numbered 5, after V lost 0 bases and J lost 1 base. CDR1 LGHDT and CDR2 YNNKEL come from the germline V gene (reference sequence). CDR3 protein: CASSQDVGQGSYNEQFF. For the CDR3, the DNA is TGTGCCAGCAGCCAAGATGTAGGACAGGGATCCTACAATGAGCAGTTCTTC.

The rearrangement links TRBV2 to TRBJ1-5; TRBD1 aligns across 7 bases. CDR3 length: 16 residues. V trimming: 6 bases; J trimming: 2 bases; junction bases outside the gene matches: 10. Germline V lookup: CDR1 SNHLY, CDR2 FYNNEI. CDR3 in amino acids: CASRAKGARGNQPQHF. As DNA, the CDR3 is TGTGCCAGCAGGGCAAAGGGGGCGCGCGGCAATCAGCCCCAGCATTTT.

The chain links TRBV5-1 to TRBJ1-4; possible D gene TRBD1, 6 bases. Germline loops: CDR1 SGHRS, CDR2 YFSETQ. V lost 6 bases and J 5 bases, leaving 17 bases between the germline ends. This CDR3 contains 15 residues. In DNA form, the CDR3 reads TGCGCCAGCACCCCCTCCTCACAGGGAAATGAAAAACTGTTTTTT. Amino acid sequence: CASTPSSQGNEKLFF. Together with reference TRBV5-1 and TRBJ1-4, the CDR3 gives the full variable domain: KAGVTQTPRYLIKTRGQQVTLSCSPISGHRSVSWYQQTPGQGLQFLFEYFSETQRNKGNFPGRFSGRQFSNSRSEMNVSTLELGDSALYLCASTPSSQGNEKLFFGSGTQLSVL.

The rearrangement uses TRBV30 and TRBJ2-5; D not certain. Germline CDR1 is GTSNPN and CDR2 is SVGIG (reference sequence). The CDR3 totals 14 residues. V was clipped by 0 bases and J by 2 bases, with 10 bases between them. DNA for the CDR3: TGTGCCTGGAGTGTACTTATGTTTCAAGAGACCCAGTACTTC. Translating it yields CAWSVLMFQETQYF.

J is TRBJ2-2 and V is TRBV20-1; D is undetermined. Germline CDR1 is DFQATT and CDR2 is SNEGSKA (reference sequence). Trimming removed 1 base from V and 6 bases from J, with 18 bases in between. The CDR3 is 16 amino acids. The CDR3 DNA sequence: TGCAGTGCTAGAGGTTCGCGGCCCCCGGATGCCGGGGAGCTGTTTTTT. Residues: CSARGSRPPDAGELFF.